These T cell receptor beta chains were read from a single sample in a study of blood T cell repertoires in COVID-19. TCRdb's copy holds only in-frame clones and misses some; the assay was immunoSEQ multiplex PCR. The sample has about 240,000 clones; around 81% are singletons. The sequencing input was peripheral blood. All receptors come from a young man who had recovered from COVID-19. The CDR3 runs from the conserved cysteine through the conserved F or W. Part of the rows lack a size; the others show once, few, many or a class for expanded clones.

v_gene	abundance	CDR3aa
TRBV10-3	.	CAISESQVANEKLFF
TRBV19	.	CASSETGTGSHEQYF
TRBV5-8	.	CASSNRQGSNQPQHF
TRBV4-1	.	CASSQDGGGRTDTQYF
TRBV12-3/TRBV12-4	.	CASSWNRVGYTF
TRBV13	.	CASSLAGVTSYNEQFF
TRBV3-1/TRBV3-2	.	CASRRGTANSPLHF
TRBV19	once	CASSTRDRGYNQPQHF
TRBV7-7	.	CASSLAPGGPPGNEQFF
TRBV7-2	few	CASSLSDGLAGYNEQFF
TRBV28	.	CASSSVADRAGNTIYF
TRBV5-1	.	CASSLGEGVEAFF
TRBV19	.	CASSINSHGSGNTIYF
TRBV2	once	CASRTGTGAYEQYF
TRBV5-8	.	CASSSGTGRPGELFF
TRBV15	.	CATSRDLSGAGELFF
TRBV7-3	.	CASSSRGGTDTQYF
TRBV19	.	CASSSRTFLNEKLFF
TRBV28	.	CASSSGGAGYKETQYF
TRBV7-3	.	CASSLGRSEQFF
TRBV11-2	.	CASSTRTGDEAFF
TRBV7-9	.	CASSARLSGNTIYF
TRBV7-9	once	CASSLSPGLSTGELFF
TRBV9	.	CASVGQDSSGANVLTF
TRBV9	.	CASTRTGDGYTF
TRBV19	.	CASRRRNNYGYTF
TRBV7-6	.	CASSQGLADPNTGELFF
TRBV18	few	CASSLPRDRGYNEQFF
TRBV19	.	CASSGELPDTQYF
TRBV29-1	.	CSVGREDRDYTF
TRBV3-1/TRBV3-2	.	CASSQGGQFYGYTF
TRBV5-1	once	CASSPPDSQETQYF
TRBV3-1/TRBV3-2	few	CASSQDFLAETYNEQFF
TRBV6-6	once	CATRDRGPGELFF
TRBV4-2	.	CASSPQLATNNSPLHF
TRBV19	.	CASSRRDRVHNEQFF
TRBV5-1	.	CASSFTGQGANEQYF
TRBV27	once	CASSLKFDFFSYEQYF
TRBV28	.	CASSFLDRRNTEAFF
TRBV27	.	CASSFGGSGNTIYF
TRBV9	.	CASSVGQSGDGYTF
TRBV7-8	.	CASSPSGDTPPQHF
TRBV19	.	CASSIDYQLGNTEAFF
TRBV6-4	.	CASRPEPQGSPLHF
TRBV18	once	CASSTGQGGVNTEAFF
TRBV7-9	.	CASSLVRGVHNEQFF
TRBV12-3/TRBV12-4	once	CASSLMTDTQYF
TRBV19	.	CASRRTGLDEQYF
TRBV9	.	CASSKTGTGTSEQFF
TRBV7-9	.	CASSPSEGLSSYNEQFF
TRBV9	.	CASSAGGGDNQPQHF
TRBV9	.	CASSPRPGRNTEAFF
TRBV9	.	CASSLSPEDGYTF
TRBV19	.	CATIPTATSSGANVLTF
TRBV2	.	CASRTSGGKETQYF
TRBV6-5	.	CASSSGDALGEQFF
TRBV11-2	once	CASSRDSPQETQYF
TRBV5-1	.	CASSLGQAKGEQFF
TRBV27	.	CASRTEGTGSNQPQHF
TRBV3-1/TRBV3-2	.	CASSRQGENSPLHF